This entry lists 20 T cell receptor beta chains sequenced from one sample in a study of cytomegalovirus exposure and HLA in healthy donors. PCR involved 60 Vbeta and 13 Jbeta primers. The data were produced by immunoSEQ multiplex PCR, yet TCRdb's version contains in-frame clones alone and is incomplete. The table lists more than 80,000 clones, over 70% of them singletons, with about 0.8% in the top ten. Sequenced input: PBMCs. These receptors were collected from a boy aged 5-17 years in good health and CMV-seronegative.

The gene calls are TRBV10-1 and TRBJ1-4; possible D gene TRBD1, 6 bases. The CDR3 runs 15 residues. V was pared by 7 bases and J by 11 bases, with 23 bases between. The germline V gene has CDR1 WNHNN and CDR2 SYGVQD (reference sequence). The CDR3: CASISSRGKTSKLFF. The CDR3 DNA sequence: TGCGCCAGCATTTCCAGTAGGGGGAAGACGAGCAAACTGTTTTTT.

This chain links TRBV28 with TRBJ1-1; a possible D gene is TRBD1 (6 bases). This CDR3 is 14 amino acids long. Germline CDR1 reads MDHEN; CDR2 reads SYDVKM. V lost 8 bases to trimming and J lost 5 bases, with 18 bases between them. The CDR3 reads CASGAGQGRTEAFF. The CDR3 nucleotides are TGTGCCAGCGGGGCAGGGCAGGGGAGAACTGAAGCTTTCTTT.

The chain links TRBV5-5 to TRBJ1-2, with 7 positions matching TRBD1. The V and J ends lost 4 bases and 8 bases, in that order; junction bases with no gene match: 14. Germline V lookup: CDR1 SGHKS, CDR2 YYEKEE (reference sequence). The CDR3 is made up of 15 amino acids. CDR3 in DNA: TGTGCCAGCAGCCCCCCGTTAAGGGGGCGCGGAGGCTACACCTTC. Translated: CASSPPLRGRGGYTF.

This clone was found once. The CDR3, as DNA: TGTGCCAGCAGCTCGGAAAAGCGGGGACCTTACAATGAGCAGTTCTTC. Its protein is CASSSEKRGPYNEQFF. The gene calls are TRBV5-6 and TRBJ2-1; 7 bases match TRBD2. The V segment lost 3 bases and the J segment 4 bases; nucleotides outside the gene matches: 10. The CDR3 consists of 16 residues. Germline CDR1 is SGHDT and CDR2 is YYEEEE.

CDR3 in DNA: TGTGCCACCAGCAGAGACCTGACACAAACTAACTATGGCTACACCTTC. It specifies CATSRDLTQTNYGYTF. The chain couples TRBV15 to TRBJ1-2; D is unclear. Trimming cost V 0 bases and J 0 bases, with 11 bases left between them. CDR1 is LNHNV and CDR2 is YYDKDF in the germline V gene (reference sequence). CDR3 length: 16 residues.

The rearrangement uses TRBV19 and TRBJ1-1; D perhaps matches TRBD1 (6 bases). V lost 6 bases and J 7 bases, leaving 15 bases between the germline ends. The germline gives CDR1 LNHDA, CDR2 SQIVND (reference sequence). CDR3 length: 13 amino acids. CDR3 bases: TGTGCCAGTAGCACAGACAGGACCTATGAAGCTTTCTTT. As protein: CASSTDRTYEAFF.

The rearrangement uses TRBV5-4 and TRBJ1-5; D not certain. The CDR3 loop spans 16 amino acids. Germline V lookup: CDR1 SGHNT, CDR2 YYREEE (reference sequence). With 3 bases removed from V and 3 bases from J, the gap between germline ends came to 16 bases. CDR3 in amino acids: CASSSGPGANNQPQHF. CDR3 DNA sequence: TGTGCCAGCAGCTCCGGACCGGGAGCTAACAATCAGCCCCAGCATTTT.

The rearrangement uses TRBV27 and TRBJ1-1, with D unclear. The V and J ends lost 6 bases and 1 base respectively, with 18 bases between them. The CDR3 spans 16 residues. The germline V gene encodes CDR1 MNHEY and CDR2 SMNVEV (reference sequence). The CDR3 region is CASSLTPGGQNTEAFF. CDR3 bases: TGTGCCAGCAGCCTGACCCCGGGAGGCCAGAACACTGAAGCTTTCTTT.

The J gene is TRBJ2-7, the V gene TRBV27, with TRBD1 identical over 9 bases. In germline, CDR1 is MNHEY, CDR2 SMNVEV (reference sequence). This CDR3 spans 14 amino acids. The V gene end was trimmed by 3 bases and the J gene end by 3 bases; junction bases not matched to a gene: 3. The CDR3 region has the DNA TGTGCCAGCAGTTTTGGGACAGGGAGCTACGAGCAGTACTTC. Translation gives CASSFGTGSYEQYF.

Note on this clone: Different DNA sequences within this sample yield the same CDR3. The chain recombines TRBV7-2 with TRBJ1-2; 7 positions match TRBD1. Per germline, CDR1 SGHTA and CDR2 FQGNSA. There are 12 residues in the CDR3. V dropped 3 bases and J dropped 5; count of bases not matched to a gene: 0. The CDR3 DNA is TGTGCCAGCAGCTTGACAGGGTATGGCTACACCTTC. The encoded protein is CASSLTGYGYTF.

The chain recombines TRBV30 with TRBJ2-6; 8 bases align to TRBD2. CDR1 and CDR2 (germline): GTSNPN, SVGIG (reference sequence). The CDR3 is made up of 13 amino acids. The V segment lost 2 bases and the J segment 10 bases; nucleotides outside the gene matches: 4. The CDR3 region has the DNA TGTGCCTGGAGTCGCGGGGGGATGAACGTCCTGACTTTC. Translating it yields CAWSRGGMNVLTF.

The chain has TRBV29-1 and TRBJ1-1; a weak D match, TRBD1 (6 bases). This CDR3 spans 13 amino acids. In germline, CDR1 is SQVTM, CDR2 ANQGSEA. The germline V and J ends were trimmed by 7 bases and 1 base, with 13 bases remaining between them. CDR3 in DNA: TGCAGCGCCCTGGCGGACAGGAACACTGAAGCTTTCTTT. This codes for CSALADRNTEAFF.

The chain has TRBV19 and TRBJ2-2; 8 bases map to TRBD1. Germline CDR1 reads LNHDA; CDR2 reads SQIVND (reference sequence). After removal of 4 bases from V and 1 base from J, the junction contained 8 bases not matched to a gene. The CDR3 consists of 17 residues. CDR3 sequence (DNA): TGTGCCAGTAGTAGGGGGATGACAGGGGTGAACACCGGGGAGCTGTTTTTT. Its protein is CASSRGMTGVNTGELFF.

In nucleotides, the CDR3 is TGTGCCAGCTCGCCCCCGGGACTAGCGGGAGTCGAGCAGTACTTC. Protein: CASSPPGLAGVEQYF. The chain carries TRBV18 and TRBJ2-7; 14 nucleotides match TRBD2. Germline CDR1 reads KGHSH; CDR2 reads LQKENI. V was pared by 6 bases and J by 6 bases, with 7 bases of the junction left unmatched. The CDR3 contains 15 residues.

V usage is TRBV5-6 and J usage is TRBJ1-5; D uncertain. The CDR3 has 14 amino acids. V was trimmed by 2 bases and J by 1 base, leaving 7 bases between them. Germline assignment: CDR1 SGHDT and CDR2 YYEEEE. CDR3 region: CASSLPGSNQPQHF. CDR3 sequence (DNA): TGTGCCAGCAGCTTACCGGGAAGCAATCAGCCCCAGCATTTT. Full variable domain (outside the CDR3, taken from reference TRBV5-6 and TRBJ1-5): DAGVTQSPTHLIKTRGQQVTLRCSPKSGHDTVSWYQQALGQGPQFIFQYYEEEERQRGNFPDRFSGHQFPNYSSELNVNALLLGDSALYLCASSLPGSNQPQHFGDGTRLSIL.

This chain links TRBV4-3 with TRBJ1-6; D is perhaps TRBD1 (5 bases). V was shortened by 2 bases and J by 6 bases, with 14 bases between the two germline ends. This CDR3 contains 16 residues. Germline V gene data show CDR1 as LGHNA and CDR2 as YSLEER. CDR3 DNA: TGCGCCAGCAGCCAATCCGGGGGGAGGAGTAATTCACCCCTCCACTTT. Translated, it gives CASSQSGGRSNSPLHF.

The chain combines TRBV19 with TRBJ2-1, with 8 bases lining up with TRBD2. The CDR3 has 15 amino acids. The germline V gene has CDR1 LNHDA and CDR2 SQIVND (reference sequence). Trimming took 5 bases from V and 0 from J; bases not matched to a gene: 3. This chain's CDR3 is CASSRSGSSYNEQFF. The CDR3, as DNA: TGTGCCAGTAGTCGAAGCGGGAGCTCCTACAATGAGCAGTTCTTC.

This chain uses TRBV18 with TRBJ1-2; no clear D. The V gene's germline CDR1 is KGHSH and CDR2 LQKENI. This CDR3 contains 15 residues. The V and J ends lost 0 bases and 8 bases respectively, with 16 bases between them. CDR3 protein: CASSPPRTGKRGYTF. The DNA of the CDR3 is TGTGCCAGCTCACCACCGCGCACGGGGAAGAGGGGCTACACCTTC.

In its sample, this clone was seen a few times. V usage is TRBV9 and J usage is TRBJ2-5, with 7 bases that match TRBD2. J was trimmed by 1 base and V by 2 bases; bases with no gene match: 8. This CDR3 has 16 residues. CDR1 is SGDLS, CDR2 YYNGEE, per germline. The CDR3 coding sequence is TGTGCCAGCAGCGTTTTTGCTAGCGGATTCCAAGAGACCCAGTACTTC. Encoded protein: CASSVFASGFQETQYF.

This clone was seen more than once but under ten times. The CDR3 DNA reads TGTGCCATCAGTGGGGGACAAAATCAGCCCCAGCATTTT. Translation gives CAISGGQNQPQHF. The chain has TRBV10-3 and TRBJ1-5, with a tentative D call TRBD1 (6 bases). Germline V gives CDR1 ENHRY, CDR2 SYGVKD. V dropped 4 bases and J dropped 4 bases, with 8 bases sitting between them. This CDR3 contains 13 residues.